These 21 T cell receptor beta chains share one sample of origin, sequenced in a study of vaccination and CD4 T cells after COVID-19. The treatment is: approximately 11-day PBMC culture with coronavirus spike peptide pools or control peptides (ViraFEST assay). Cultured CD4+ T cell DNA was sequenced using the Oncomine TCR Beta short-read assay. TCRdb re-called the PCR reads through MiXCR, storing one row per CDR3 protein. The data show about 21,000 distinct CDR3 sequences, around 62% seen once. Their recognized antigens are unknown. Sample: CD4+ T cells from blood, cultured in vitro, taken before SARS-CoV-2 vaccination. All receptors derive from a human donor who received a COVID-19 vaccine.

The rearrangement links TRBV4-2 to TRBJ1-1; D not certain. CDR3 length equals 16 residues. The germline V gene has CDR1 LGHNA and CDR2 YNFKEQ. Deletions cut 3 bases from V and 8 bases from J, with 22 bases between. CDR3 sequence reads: CASSHPVLDQAFEAFF. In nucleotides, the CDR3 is TGTGCCAGCAGCCACCCCGTGCTTGATCAGGCATTCGAAGCTTTCTTT.

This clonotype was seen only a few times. The CDR3 spells CASSEVGNSPLHF. CDR3 in DNA: TGTGCCAGCAGTGAAGTTGGGAATTCACCCCTCCACTTT. This sequence joins TRBV6-1 and TRBJ1-6; D call uncertain. Germline CDR1 is MNHNS and CDR2 is SASEGT. V was clipped by 1 base and J by 7 bases, with 5 bases between them. The CDR3 has 13 residues.

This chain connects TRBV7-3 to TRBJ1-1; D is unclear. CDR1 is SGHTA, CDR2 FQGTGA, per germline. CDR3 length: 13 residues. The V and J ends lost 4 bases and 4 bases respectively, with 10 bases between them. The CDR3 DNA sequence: TGTGCCAGCAGCTCGGAACGAGGCACTGAAGCTTTCTTT. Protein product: CASSSERGTEAFF.

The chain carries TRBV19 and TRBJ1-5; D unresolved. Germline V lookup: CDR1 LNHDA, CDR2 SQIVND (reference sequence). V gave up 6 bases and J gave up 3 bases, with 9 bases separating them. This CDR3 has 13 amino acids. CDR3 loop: CASSQSNNQPQHF. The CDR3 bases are TGTGCCAGTAGCCAGTCGAACAATCAGCCCCAGCATTTT.

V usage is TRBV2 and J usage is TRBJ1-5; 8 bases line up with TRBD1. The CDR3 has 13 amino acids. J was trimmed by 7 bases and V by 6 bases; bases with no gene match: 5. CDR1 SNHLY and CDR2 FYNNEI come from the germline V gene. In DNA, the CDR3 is TGTGCCAGCAGGGACAGGGACGGACAGCCCCAGCATTTT. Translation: CASRDRDGQPQHF.

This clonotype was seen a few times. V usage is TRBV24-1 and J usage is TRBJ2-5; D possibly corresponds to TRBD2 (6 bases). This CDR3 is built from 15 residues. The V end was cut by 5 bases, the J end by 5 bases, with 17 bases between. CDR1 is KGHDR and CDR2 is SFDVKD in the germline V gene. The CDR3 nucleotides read TGTGCCACCAGTGGCCCCGGGACGGGGGACGAGACCCAGTACTTC. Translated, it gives CATSGPGTGDETQYF.

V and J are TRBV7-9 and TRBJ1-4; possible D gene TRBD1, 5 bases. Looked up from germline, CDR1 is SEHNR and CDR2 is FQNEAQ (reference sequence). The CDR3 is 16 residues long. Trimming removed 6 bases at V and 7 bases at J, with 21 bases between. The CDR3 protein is CASSDYGEGLGEKLFF. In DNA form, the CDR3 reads TGTGCCAGCAGTGATTATGGAGAGGGACTTGGTGAAAAACTGTTTTTT.

The CDR3 region is CSAPGAGRTGELFF. The CDR3 DNA reads TGCAGTGCACCTGGGGCCGGACGAACCGGGGAGCTGTTTTTT. The chain uses TRBV20-1 and TRBJ2-2; tentatively, D is TRBD1 (5 bases). Deletions cut 6 bases from V and 5 bases from J, with 16 bases between. This CDR3 has 14 residues. Germline CDR1 is DFQATT and CDR2 is SNEGSKA (reference sequence).

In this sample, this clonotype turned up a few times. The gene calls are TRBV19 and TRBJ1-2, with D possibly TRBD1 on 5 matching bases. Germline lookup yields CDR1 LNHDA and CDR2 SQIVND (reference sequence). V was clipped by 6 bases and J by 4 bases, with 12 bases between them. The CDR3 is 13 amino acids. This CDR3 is CASRSGQSYGYTF. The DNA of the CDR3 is TGTGCCAGTAGGTCCGGACAATCCTATGGCTACACCTTC.

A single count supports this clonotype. The CDR3 DNA follows: TGCGCCAGCAGCCCCCTCATGGTTTCTAGCACAGATACGCAGTATTTT. The encoded protein is CASSPLMVSSTDTQYF. The chain carries TRBV5-1 and TRBJ2-3; D gene ambiguous. Deletions cut 4 bases from V and 0 bases from J, with 15 bases between. This CDR3 contains 16 residues. Germline values: CDR1 SGHRS, CDR2 YFSETQ.

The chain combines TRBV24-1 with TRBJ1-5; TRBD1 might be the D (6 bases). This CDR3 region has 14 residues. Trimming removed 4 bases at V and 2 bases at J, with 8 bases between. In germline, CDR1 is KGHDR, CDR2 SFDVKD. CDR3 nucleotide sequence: TGTGCCACCAGTGACTACAGGGGCAATCAGCCCCAGCATTTT. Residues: CATSDYRGNQPQHF.

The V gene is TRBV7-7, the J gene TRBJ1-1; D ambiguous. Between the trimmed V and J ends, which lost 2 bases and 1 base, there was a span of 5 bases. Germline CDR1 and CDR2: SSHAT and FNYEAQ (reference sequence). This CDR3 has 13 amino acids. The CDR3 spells CASSLSKNTEAFF. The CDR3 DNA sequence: TGTGCCAGCAGCTTATCAAAGAACACTGAAGCTTTCTTT.

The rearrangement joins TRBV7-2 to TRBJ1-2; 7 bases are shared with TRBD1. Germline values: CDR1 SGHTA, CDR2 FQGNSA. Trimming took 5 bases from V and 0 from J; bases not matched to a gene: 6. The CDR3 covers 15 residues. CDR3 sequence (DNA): TGTGCCAGCAGCCGTAAGACAGGGACTAACTATGGCTACACCTTC. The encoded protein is CASSRKTGTNYGYTF.

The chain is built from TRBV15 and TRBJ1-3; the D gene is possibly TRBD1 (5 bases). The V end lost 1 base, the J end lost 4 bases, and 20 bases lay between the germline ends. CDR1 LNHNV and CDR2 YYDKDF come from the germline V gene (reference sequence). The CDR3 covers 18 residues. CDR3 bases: TGTGCCACCAGCAGAGTTTTCGGGGCTACCTCTCCCGGAAACACCATATATTTT. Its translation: CATSRVFGATSPGNTIYF.

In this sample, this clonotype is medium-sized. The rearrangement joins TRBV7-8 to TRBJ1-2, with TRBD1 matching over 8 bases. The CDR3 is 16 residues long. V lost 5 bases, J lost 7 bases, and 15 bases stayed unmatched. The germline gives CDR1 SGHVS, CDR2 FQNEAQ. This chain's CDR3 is CASSIDPTGVLSGYTF. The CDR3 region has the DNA TGTGCCAGCAGCATAGACCCGACAGGGGTCCTTTCTGGCTACACCTTC.

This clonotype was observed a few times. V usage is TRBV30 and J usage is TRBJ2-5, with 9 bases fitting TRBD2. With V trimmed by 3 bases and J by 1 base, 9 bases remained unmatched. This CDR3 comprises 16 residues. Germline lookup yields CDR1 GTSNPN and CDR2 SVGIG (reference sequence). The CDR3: CAWSLLAGGRQETQYF. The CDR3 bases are TGTGCCTGGAGCCTCCTGGCGGGGGGGCGCCAAGAGACCCAGTACTTC.

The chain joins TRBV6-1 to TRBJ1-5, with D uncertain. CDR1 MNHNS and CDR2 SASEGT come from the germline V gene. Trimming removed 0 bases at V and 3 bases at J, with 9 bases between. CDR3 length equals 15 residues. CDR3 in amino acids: CASSEAYDINQPQHF. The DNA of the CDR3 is TGTGCCAGCAGTGAAGCGTATGATATCAATCAGCCCCAGCATTTT.

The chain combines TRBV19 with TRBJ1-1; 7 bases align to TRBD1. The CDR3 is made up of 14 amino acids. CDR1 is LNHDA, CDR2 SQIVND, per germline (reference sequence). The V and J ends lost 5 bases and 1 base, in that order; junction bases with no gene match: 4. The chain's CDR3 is CASSPDRANTEAFF. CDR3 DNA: TGTGCCAGTAGTCCCGACAGGGCGAACACTGAAGCTTTCTTT.

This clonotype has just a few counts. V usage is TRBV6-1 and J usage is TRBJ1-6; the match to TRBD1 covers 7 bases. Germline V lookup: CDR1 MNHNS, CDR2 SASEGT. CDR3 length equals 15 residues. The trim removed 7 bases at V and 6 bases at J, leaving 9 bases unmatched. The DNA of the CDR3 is TGTGCCAGCACAAGGGGACAGAAATTTAATTCACCCCTCCACTTT. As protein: CASTRGQKFNSPLHF.

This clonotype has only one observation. The DNA of the CDR3 is TGCAGCGTTGAAGATCCGAGGAGGGGGCGCAACGGTCCGACGAACACCGGGGAGCTGTTTTTT. Translated, it gives CSVEDPRRGRNGPTNTGELFF. V and J are TRBV29-1 and TRBJ2-2; possible D gene TRBD1, 7 bases. The CDR3 loop spans 21 amino acids. V was trimmed by 0 bases and J by 0 bases, leaving 26 bases between them. The V gene's germline CDR1 is SQVTM and CDR2 ANQGSEA.

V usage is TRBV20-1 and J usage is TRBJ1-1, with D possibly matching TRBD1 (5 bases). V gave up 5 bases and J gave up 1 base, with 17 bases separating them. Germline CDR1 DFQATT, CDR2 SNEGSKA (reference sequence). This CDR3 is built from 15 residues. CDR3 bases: TGCAGTGCTCCAAATCAGGGAGTGGGGAACACTGAAGCTTTCTTT. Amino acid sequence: CSAPNQGVGNTEAFF.